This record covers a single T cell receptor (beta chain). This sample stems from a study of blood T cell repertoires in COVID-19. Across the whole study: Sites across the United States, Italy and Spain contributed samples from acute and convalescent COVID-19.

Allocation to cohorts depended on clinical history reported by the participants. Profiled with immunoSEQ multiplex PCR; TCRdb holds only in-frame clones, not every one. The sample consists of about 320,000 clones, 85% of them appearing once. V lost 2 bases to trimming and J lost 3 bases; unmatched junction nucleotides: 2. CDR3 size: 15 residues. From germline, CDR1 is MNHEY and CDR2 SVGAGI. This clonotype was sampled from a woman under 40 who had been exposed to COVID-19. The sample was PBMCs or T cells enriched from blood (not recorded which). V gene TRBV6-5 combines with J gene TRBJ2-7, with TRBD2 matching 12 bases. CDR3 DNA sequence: TGTGCCAGCAGTTACACTAGCGGGGGGCACTACGAGCAGTACTTC. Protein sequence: CASSYTSGGHYEQYF.